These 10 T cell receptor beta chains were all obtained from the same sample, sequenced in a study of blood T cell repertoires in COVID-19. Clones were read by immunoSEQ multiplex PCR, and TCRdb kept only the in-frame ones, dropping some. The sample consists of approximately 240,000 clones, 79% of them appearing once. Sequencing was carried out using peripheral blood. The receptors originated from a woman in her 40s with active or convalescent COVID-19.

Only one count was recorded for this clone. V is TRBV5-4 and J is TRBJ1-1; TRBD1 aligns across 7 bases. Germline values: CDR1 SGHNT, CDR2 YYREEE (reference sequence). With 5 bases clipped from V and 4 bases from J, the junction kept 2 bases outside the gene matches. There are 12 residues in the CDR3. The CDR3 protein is CASSAGGTEAFF. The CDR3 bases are TGTGCCAGCAGTGCAGGGGGCACTGAAGCTTTCTTT.

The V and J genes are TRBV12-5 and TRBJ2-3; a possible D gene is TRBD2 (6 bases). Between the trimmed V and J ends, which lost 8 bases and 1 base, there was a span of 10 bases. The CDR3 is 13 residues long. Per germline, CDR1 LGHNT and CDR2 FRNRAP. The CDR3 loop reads CASQGGGTDTQYF. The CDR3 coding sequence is TGTGCTAGTCAAGGCGGGGGCACAGATACGCAGTATTTT. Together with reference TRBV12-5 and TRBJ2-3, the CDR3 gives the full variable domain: DARVTQTPRHKVTEMGQEVTMRCQPILGHNTVFWYRQTMMQGLELLAYFRNRAPLDDSGMPKDRFSAEMPDATLATLKIQPSEPRDSAVYFCASQGGGTDTQYFGPGTRLTVL.

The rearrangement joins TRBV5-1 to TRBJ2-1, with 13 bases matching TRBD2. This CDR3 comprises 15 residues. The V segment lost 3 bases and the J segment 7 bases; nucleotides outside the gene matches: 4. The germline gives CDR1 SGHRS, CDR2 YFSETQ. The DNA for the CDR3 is TGCGCCAGCAGCTGGACTAGCGGGGGTGGGAATGAGCAGTTCTTC. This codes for CASSWTSGGGNEQFF.

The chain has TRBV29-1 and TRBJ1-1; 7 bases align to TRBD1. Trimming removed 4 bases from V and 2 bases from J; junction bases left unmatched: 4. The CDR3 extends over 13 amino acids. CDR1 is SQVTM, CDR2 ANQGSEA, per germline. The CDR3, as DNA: TGCAGCGTTGGGGCAGGGGGAAACACTGAAGCTTTCTTT. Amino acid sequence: CSVGAGGNTEAFF.

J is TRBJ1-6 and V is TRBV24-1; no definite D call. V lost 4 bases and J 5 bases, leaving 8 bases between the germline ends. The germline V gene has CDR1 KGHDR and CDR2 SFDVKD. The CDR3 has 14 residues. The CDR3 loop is CATSDAHDNSPLHF. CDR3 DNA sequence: TGTGCCACCAGTGACGCACATGATAATTCACCCCTCCACTTT.

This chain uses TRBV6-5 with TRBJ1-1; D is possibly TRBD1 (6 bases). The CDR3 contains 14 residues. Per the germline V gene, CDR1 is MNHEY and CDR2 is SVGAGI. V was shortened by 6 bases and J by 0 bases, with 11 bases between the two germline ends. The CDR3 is CASRVRDMNTEAFF. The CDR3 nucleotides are TGTGCCAGCAGGGTTCGGGACATGAACACTGAAGCTTTCTTT.

The CDR3 loop is CASSSWTSGRGTDTQYF. DNA of the CDR3: TGTGCCAGCAGTAGCTGGACTAGCGGGAGGGGCACAGATACGCAGTATTTT. This chain uses TRBV6-2 or TRBV6-3 with TRBJ2-3; 15 bases fit TRBD2. Losses at the gene ends were 5 bases for V and 1 base for J; bases not matched to a gene: 4. The CDR3 extends over 17 amino acids. Per the germline V gene, CDR1 is MNHEY and CDR2 is SVGEGT.

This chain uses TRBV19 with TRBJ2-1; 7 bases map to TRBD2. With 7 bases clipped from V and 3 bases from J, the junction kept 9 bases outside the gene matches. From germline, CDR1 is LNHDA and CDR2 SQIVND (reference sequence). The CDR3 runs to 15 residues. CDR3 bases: TGTGCCAGTATCTCAAACGGGGGGATCTACAATGAGCAGTTCTTC. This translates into CASISNGGIYNEQFF.

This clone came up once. The DNA of the CDR3 is TGTGCCAGCAGAACAGCGGCCTACGAGCAGTACGTC. Its protein product is CASRTAAYEQYV. The chain couples TRBV2 to TRBJ2-7; TRBD2 might be the D (5 bases). Germline V gene sequence: CDR1 SNHLY, CDR2 FYNNEI. The V gene lost 6 bases and the J gene lost 2 bases, with 8 bases spanning the gap. This CDR3 is 12 amino acids long.

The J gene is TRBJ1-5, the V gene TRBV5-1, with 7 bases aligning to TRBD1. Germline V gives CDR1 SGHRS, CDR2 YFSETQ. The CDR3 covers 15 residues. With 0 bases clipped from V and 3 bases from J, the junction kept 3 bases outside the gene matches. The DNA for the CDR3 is TGCGCCAGCAGCTTGGGGGACAGAACCAATCAGCCCCAGCATTTT. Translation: CASSLGDRTNQPQHF.